The 27 T cell receptor beta chains reported below all come from one sample, sequenced in a study of early T cells in non-severe SARS-CoV-2 infection. From the 5' RACE reads, TCRdb called clonotypes with MiXCR, one entry per CDR3 protein. The sample has roughly 72,000 distinct CDR3 sequences; roughly 13% are singletons. The sequencing sample was made of whole blood. These receptors were collected from an adult who was a healthcare worker with PCR-confirmed SARS-CoV-2 infection or an uninfected control (not recorded which).

The chain links TRBV28 to TRBJ2-2; TRBD1 matches 9 bases. Looked up from germline, CDR1 is MDHEN and CDR2 is SYDVKM. This CDR3 spans 15 amino acids. After removal of 6 bases from V and 4 bases from J, the junction contained 6 bases not matched to a gene. In DNA form, the CDR3 reads TGTGCCAGCAGACCGGACAGGGGTGGCACCGGGGAGCTGTTTTTT. It translates to CASRPDRGGTGELFF. Using reference TRBV28 and TRBJ2-2 for the parts outside the CDR3, the full variable domain is DVKVTQSSRYLVKRTGEKVFLECVQDMDHENMFWYRQDPGLGLRLIYFSYDVKMKEKGDIPEGYSVSREKKERFSLILESASTNQTSMYLCASRPDRGGTGELFFGEGSRLTVL.

This clonotype was counted ten times or more. The chain uses TRBV19 and TRBJ1-5, with a weak D call TRBD1 (5 bases). Per germline, CDR1 LNHDA and CDR2 SQIVND (reference sequence). The V end lost 7 bases, the J end lost 2 bases, and 15 bases lay between the germline ends. The CDR3 extends over 15 amino acids. The chain's CDR3 is CASTKVRGGNQPQHF. The CDR3 coding sequence is TGTGCCAGTACCAAAGTGAGGGGTGGCAATCAGCCCCAGCATTTT.

This clonotype has a handful of counts. The chain is built from TRBV4-2 and TRBJ1-4; 9 bases align to TRBD1. The CDR3 is 15 residues long. V was clipped by 0 bases and J by 5 bases; unmatched bases: 1. Germline CDR1 LGHNA, CDR2 YNFKEQ. CDR3 coding DNA: TGTGCCAGCAGCCAAGATGGGACAGGGAATGAAAAACTGTTTTTT. Translated, it gives CASSQDGTGNEKLFF.

In its sample, this clonotype was seen a few times. This sequence joins TRBV27 and TRBJ1-6, with D hard to call. Between the trimmed V and J ends, which lost 2 bases and 4 bases, there was a span of 6 bases. The CDR3 runs to 14 residues. Germline loops: CDR1 MNHEY, CDR2 SMNVEV (reference sequence). The CDR3 nucleotides read TGTGCCAGCAGTTTAAGGGAGTATAATTCACCCCTCCACTTT. Translating it yields CASSLREYNSPLHF.

The chain recombines TRBV28 with TRBJ2-7, with TRBD1 as a possible D gene (6 bases). This CDR3 region has 15 residues. The V end was cut by 7 bases, the J end by 3 bases, with 19 bases between. The germline V gene encodes CDR1 MDHEN and CDR2 SYDVKM. The CDR3 spells CASIRRGTWGYEQYF. CDR3 nucleotides: TGTGCCAGCATCCGACGTGGGACATGGGGCTACGAGCAGTACTTC.

This clonotype has only a few counts. This sequence joins TRBV19 and TRBJ2-1; 16 bases are shared with TRBD2. V lost 4 bases, J lost 7 bases, and 7 bases stayed unmatched. Germline CDR1 and CDR2: LNHDA and SQIVND (reference sequence). This CDR3 contains 17 residues. CDR3: CASSTGTSGGAVNEQFF. CDR3 nucleotide sequence: TGTGCCAGTAGTACCGGGACTAGCGGGGGGGCCGTGAATGAGCAGTTCTTC.

The gene calls are TRBV12-3 or TRBV12-4 and TRBJ1-1; D not resolved. Deletions cut 1 base from V and 3 bases from J, with 3 bases between. CDR3 length: 12 amino acids. CDR3 nucleotides: TGTGCCAGCAGTTTAGGGCACACTGAAGCTTTCTTT. Translation gives CASSLGHTEAFF.

This clonotype has only a few counts. The rearrangement uses TRBV6-2 or TRBV6-3 and TRBJ2-1, with 9 bases that match TRBD1. The CDR3 totals 15 residues. Looked up from germline, CDR1 is MNHEY and CDR2 is SVGEGT. V dropped 5 bases and J dropped 6; count of bases not matched to a gene: 8. In DNA, the CDR3 is TGTGCCAGCAGTATCTCTGAGACAGGGGGCAATGAGCAGTTCTTC. Residues: CASSISETGGNEQFF.

The chain employs TRBV6-6 and TRBJ2-7; D is tentatively TRBD1 or TRBD2 (5 bases each). V was shortened by 5 bases and J by 2 bases, with 13 bases between the two germline ends. Per germline, CDR1 MNHNY and CDR2 SVGAGI (reference sequence). This CDR3 spans 14 amino acids. Written as DNA, the CDR3 is TGTGCCAGCAGTATGGGACCCTCAACCTACGAGCAGTACTTC. Its protein is CASSMGPSTYEQYF.

V and J are TRBV20-1 and TRBJ2-7, with TRBD2 matching 11 bases. CDR1 is DFQATT, CDR2 SNEGSKA, per germline (reference sequence). This CDR3 comprises 15 residues. V lost 3 bases and J lost 4; bases outside the gene matches: 8. CDR3 residues: CSARVLAGDWYEQYF. The CDR3 DNA sequence: TGCAGTGCTAGGGTACTAGCGGGAGATTGGTACGAGCAGTACTTC.

V usage is TRBV19 and J usage is TRBJ2-3, with D possibly being TRBD2 (5 bases). Germline CDR1 reads LNHDA; CDR2 reads SQIVND (reference sequence). This CDR3 is built from 17 residues. Trimming took 3 bases from V and 0 from J, leaving 16 bases between them. CDR3 in DNA: TGTGCCAGTAGTATCCGGTCGTCGCGGGTCAGCACAGATACGCAGTATTTT. Translated, it gives CASSIRSSRVSTDTQYF. Complete variable domain (other parts from reference TRBV19 and TRBJ2-3): DGGITQSPKYLFRKEGQNVTLSCEQNLNHDAMYWYRQDPGQGLRLIYYSQIVNDFQKGDIAEGYSVSREKKESFPLTVTSAQKNPTAFYLCASSIRSSRVSTDTQYFGPGTRLTVL.

The count of this clonotype is one. V and J are TRBV28 and TRBJ2-7; 9 bases are a match to TRBD2. Germline trimming cut 7 bases from V and 4 bases from J; bases unmatched to any gene: 8. Germline values: CDR1 MDHEN, CDR2 SYDVKM. The CDR3 is made up of 14 amino acids. The CDR3 DNA reads TGTGCCAGCATCACAGCGGGGGGCGGGTACGAGCAGTACTTC. Its protein product is CASITAGGGYEQYF.

There are many counts of this clonotype. The chain employs TRBV5-6 and TRBJ2-7; D is undetermined. Trimming took 3 bases from V and 2 from J, leaving 21 bases between them. This CDR3 is built from 17 residues. The germline V gene has CDR1 SGHDT and CDR2 YYEEEE. CDR3 sequence: CASSSKVHTTSTYEQYF. CDR3 nucleotides: TGTGCCAGCAGCTCAAAGGTTCACACGACATCGACCTACGAGCAGTACTTC.

The gene calls are TRBV5-5 and TRBJ2-1, with 11 bases that match TRBD2. CDR3 length: 16 amino acids. With V trimmed by 4 bases and J by 2 bases, 5 bases remained unmatched. Per the germline V gene, CDR1 is SGHKS and CDR2 is YYEKEE (reference sequence). CDR3 DNA: TGTGCCAGCAGCCTTAGACTAGCGGGGACCTACAATGAGCAGTTCTTC. As protein: CASSLRLAGTYNEQFF.

This clonotype was detected many times. V and J are TRBV11-2 and TRBJ2-1, with 7 bases aligning to TRBD2. V gave up 0 bases and J gave up 7 bases; unmatched junction bases: 3. CDR3 length: 14 residues. In germline, CDR1 is SGHAT, CDR2 FQNNGV. CDR3 region: CASSLERLANEQFF. The DNA of the CDR3 is TGTGCCAGCAGCTTAGAGCGACTAGCTAATGAGCAGTTCTTC. The full variable domain, rest sourced from reference TRBV11-2 and TRBJ2-1, is EAGVAQSPRYKIIEKRQSVAFWCNPISGHATLYWYQQILGQGPKLLIQFQNNGVVDDSQLPKDRFSAERLKGVDSTLKIQPAKLEDSAVYLCASSLERLANEQFFGPGTRLTVL.

The rearrangement links TRBV29-1 to TRBJ1-1; D remains unclear. The CDR3 extends over 13 amino acids. The V gene's germline CDR1 is SQVTM and CDR2 ANQGSEA. Trimming took 7 bases from V and 0 from J, leaving 12 bases between them. Written as DNA, the CDR3 is TGCAGCGCCCTTTCGGCCCTGAACACTGAAGCTTTCTTT. Translating it yields CSALSALNTEAFF.

This clonotype was recorded at least ten times. The chain couples TRBV12-3 or TRBV12-4 to TRBJ2-1; tentative D call: TRBD2 (5 bases). The CDR3 runs 11 residues. Trimming cost V 4 bases and J 16 bases, with 14 bases left between them. The CDR3 nucleotides read TGTGCCAGCAGTTATGTGGGAGCCGCCTTCTTC. Encoded protein: CASSYVGAAFF.

This clonotype has just a few counts. The chain links TRBV12-3 or TRBV12-4 to TRBJ1-1; D unresolved. The V and J ends lost 0 bases and 5 bases respectively, with 19 bases between them. CDR3 length: 17 residues. CDR3 nucleotide sequence: TGTGCCAGCAGTTTAGCCCAAGCCCCCGCAGGCAGGACTGAAGCTTTCTTT. This gives the protein CASSLAQAPAGRTEAFF.

This clonotype was seen more than once but under ten times. The V call is TRBV20-1, the J call TRBJ2-1, with TRBD2 matching over 13 bases. CDR1 DFQATT and CDR2 SNEGSKA come from the germline V gene (reference sequence). The CDR3 loop spans 15 amino acids. V gave up 3 bases and J gave up 8 bases; unmatched junction bases: 7. CDR3 DNA: TGCAGTGCTAGTACTCGGACTAGCGGGAGCCATGAGCAGTTCTTC. This translates into CSASTRTSGSHEQFF.

This clonotype has only a few counts. The CDR3 reads CASSEGHSGETQYF. In nucleotides, the CDR3 is TGCGCCAGCAGCGAGGGACACTCGGGGGAGACCCAGTACTTC. The chain carries TRBV5-1 and TRBJ2-5; tentative D call: TRBD1 (6 bases). Trimming removed 4 bases from V and 5 bases from J, with 15 bases in between. The CDR3 is 14 amino acids. Looked up from germline, CDR1 is SGHRS and CDR2 is YFSETQ.

The V gene is TRBV28, the J gene TRBJ1-2; D unresolved. With 4 bases removed from V and 4 bases from J, the gap between germline ends came to 13 bases. The germline V gene encodes CDR1 MDHEN and CDR2 SYDVKM. The length of the CDR3 is 14 residues. The CDR3 coding sequence is TGTGCCAGCAGTTCGCCCCCCGCGGCCTATGGCTACACCTTC. Its protein is CASSSPPAAYGYTF.

The V and J genes are TRBV3-2 and TRBJ2-7; the table's D call, TRBD1, was not checked against the DNA. TRBV3-2 is classified as a pseudogene. The CDR3 is made up of 17 amino acids. The CDR3 loop reads CASSQDRGTGESYEQYF. The CDR3 region has the DNA TGTGCCAGCAGCCAAGATAGGGGGACAGGGGAATCCTACGAGCAGTACTTC.

The chain has TRBV27 and TRBJ1-1; no clear D. This CDR3 is 14 amino acids long. Trimming shortened V by 5 bases and J by 7 bases, and 17 bases separated the two germline ends. CDR1 is MNHEY, CDR2 SMNVEV, per germline (reference sequence). The CDR3 bases are TGTGCCAGCAGTCCATCCTTATCTGGCAGTGAAGCTTTCTTT. Encoded protein: CASSPSLSGSEAFF.

This sequence joins TRBV24-1 and TRBJ1-5, with D possibly TRBD1 on 5 matching bases. The CDR3 spans 19 residues. CDR1 and CDR2 from the germline V gene are KGHDR and SFDVKD. V lost 1 base and J lost 0, with 18 bases in between. DNA of the CDR3: TGTGCCACCAGTGATTTAATTCAGGGCAGCCCTTATAGCAATCAGCCCCAGCATTTT. Protein: CATSDLIQGSPYSNQPQHF.

The rearrangement uses TRBV10-3 and TRBJ2-3, with 9 bases that match TRBD1. This CDR3 has 15 residues. J gave up 4 bases and V 5 bases, and 7 bases lay outside the gene matches. The germline V gene has CDR1 ENHRY and CDR2 SYGVKD. The DNA for the CDR3 is TGTGCCATCAGTATCGGGACAGGGCGGTCAGATACGCAGTATTTT. Amino acids: CAISIGTGRSDTQYF.

This clonotype was observed at least ten times. The genes are TRBV18 and TRBJ1-1; 8 nucleotides agree with TRBD1. V shed 3 bases, J shed 1 base, and the junction held 10 bases outside the gene matches. Per germline, CDR1 KGHSH and CDR2 LQKENI. The CDR3 sequence is 17 residues long. The CDR3 reads CASSPLDRDPQNTEAFF. CDR3 DNA: TGTGCCAGCTCACCTTTGGACAGGGACCCTCAGAACACTGAAGCTTTCTTT.

This clonotype was seen more than once but under ten times. The V call is TRBV19, the J call TRBJ1-2, with a tentative D call TRBD1 (6 bases). The germline V gene has CDR1 LNHDA and CDR2 SQIVND (reference sequence). V was shortened by 11 bases and J by 5 bases, with 12 bases between the two germline ends. This CDR3 has 11 amino acids. CDR3 residues: CAAGQGYGYTF. DNA for the CDR3: TGTGCCGCCGGGCAGGGGTATGGCTACACCTTC.